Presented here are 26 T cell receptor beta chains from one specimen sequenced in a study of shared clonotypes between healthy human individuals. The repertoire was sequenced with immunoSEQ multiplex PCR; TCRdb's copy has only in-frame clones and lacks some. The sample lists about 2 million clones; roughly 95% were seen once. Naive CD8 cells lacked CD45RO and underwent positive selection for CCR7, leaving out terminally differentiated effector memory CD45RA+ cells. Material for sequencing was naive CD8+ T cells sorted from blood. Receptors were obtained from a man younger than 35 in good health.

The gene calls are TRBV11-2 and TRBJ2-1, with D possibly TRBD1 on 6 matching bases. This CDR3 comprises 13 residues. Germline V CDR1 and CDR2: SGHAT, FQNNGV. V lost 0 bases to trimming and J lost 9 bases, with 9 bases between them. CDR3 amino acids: CASSLDLGGEQFF. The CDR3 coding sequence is TGTGCCAGCAGCTTAGATTTAGGGGGTGAGCAGTTCTTC.

The CDR3 reads CASSLGGGVYEQYF. In DNA form, the CDR3 reads TGTGCCAGCAGCTTGGGAGGGGGTGTCTACGAGCAGTACTTC. The chain carries TRBV7-8 and TRBJ2-7, with a possible D match to TRBD2 (7 bases). The CDR3 is 14 residues long. CDR1 and CDR2 (germline): SGHVS, FQNEAQ. The V gene lost 3 bases and the J gene lost 3 bases, with 12 bases spanning the gap.

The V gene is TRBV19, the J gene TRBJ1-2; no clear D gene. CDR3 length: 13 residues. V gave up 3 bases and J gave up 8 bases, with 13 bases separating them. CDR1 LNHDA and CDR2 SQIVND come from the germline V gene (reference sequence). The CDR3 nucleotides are TGTGCCAGTAGTATCGGAGGAGTTCAAGGCTACACCTTC. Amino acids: CASSIGGVQGYTF.

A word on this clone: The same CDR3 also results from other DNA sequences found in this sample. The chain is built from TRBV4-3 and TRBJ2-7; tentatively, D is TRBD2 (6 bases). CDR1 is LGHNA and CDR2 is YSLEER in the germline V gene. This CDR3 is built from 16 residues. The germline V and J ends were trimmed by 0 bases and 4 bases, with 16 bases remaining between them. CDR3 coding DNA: TGCGCCAGCAGCCAAGATCTCGGGGGAGAGGCTTACGAGCAGTACTTC. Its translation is CASSQDLGGEAYEQYF.

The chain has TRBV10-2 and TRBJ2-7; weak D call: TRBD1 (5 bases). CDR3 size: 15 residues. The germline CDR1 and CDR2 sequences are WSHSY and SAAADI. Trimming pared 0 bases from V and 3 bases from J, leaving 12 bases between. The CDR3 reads CASSESMGRSYEQYF. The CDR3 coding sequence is TGCGCCAGCAGTGAGTCGATGGGGCGCAGCTACGAGCAGTACTTC.

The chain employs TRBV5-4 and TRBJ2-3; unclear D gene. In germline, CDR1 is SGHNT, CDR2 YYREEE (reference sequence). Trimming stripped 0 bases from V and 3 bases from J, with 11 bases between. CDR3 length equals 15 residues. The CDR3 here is CASSLGPPVTDTQYF. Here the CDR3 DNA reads TGTGCCAGCAGCTTGGGCCCCCCCGTGACAGATACGCAGTATTTT.

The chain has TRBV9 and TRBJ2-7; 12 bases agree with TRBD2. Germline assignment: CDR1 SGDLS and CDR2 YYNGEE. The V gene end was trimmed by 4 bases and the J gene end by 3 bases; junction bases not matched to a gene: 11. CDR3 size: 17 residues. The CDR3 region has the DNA TGTGCCAGCAGCCCCTCCGGTGGACTAGCGGGGTACTACGAGCAGTACTTC. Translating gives CASSPSGGLAGYYEQYF.

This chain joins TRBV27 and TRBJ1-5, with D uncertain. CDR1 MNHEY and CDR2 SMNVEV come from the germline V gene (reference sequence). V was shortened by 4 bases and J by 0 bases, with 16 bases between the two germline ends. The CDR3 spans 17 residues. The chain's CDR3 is CASSSFPQPGSNQPQHF. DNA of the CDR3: TGTGCCAGCAGTTCTTTCCCCCAACCCGGTAGCAATCAGCCCCAGCATTTT.

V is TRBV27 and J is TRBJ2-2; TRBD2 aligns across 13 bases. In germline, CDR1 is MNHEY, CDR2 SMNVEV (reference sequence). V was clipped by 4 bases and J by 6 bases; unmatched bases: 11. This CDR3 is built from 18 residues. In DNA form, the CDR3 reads TGTGCCAGCAGTTCACGGACTAGCGGGAGTGCCGTGGCCGGGGAGCTGTTTTTT. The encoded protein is CASSSRTSGSAVAGELFF.

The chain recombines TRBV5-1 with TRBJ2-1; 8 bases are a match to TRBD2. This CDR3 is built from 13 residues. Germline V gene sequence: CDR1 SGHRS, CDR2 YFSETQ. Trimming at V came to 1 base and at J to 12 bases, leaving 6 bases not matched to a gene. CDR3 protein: CASSLLLAGRQFF. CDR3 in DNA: TGCGCCAGCAGCTTGCTGCTAGCGGGCCGGCAGTTCTTC.

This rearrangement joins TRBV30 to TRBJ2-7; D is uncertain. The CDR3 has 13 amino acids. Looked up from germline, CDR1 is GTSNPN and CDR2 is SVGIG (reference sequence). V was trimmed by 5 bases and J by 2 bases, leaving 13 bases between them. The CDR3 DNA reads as TGTGCCTGGGAACCCGGAAATCCCTACGAGCAGTACTTC. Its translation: CAWEPGNPYEQYF. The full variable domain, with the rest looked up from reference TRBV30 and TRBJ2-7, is SQTIHQWPATLVQPVGSPLSLECTVEGTSNPNLYWYRQAAGRGLQLLFYSVGIGQISSEVPQNLSASRPQDRQFILSSKKLLLSDSGFYLCAWEPGNPYEQYFGPGTRLTVT.

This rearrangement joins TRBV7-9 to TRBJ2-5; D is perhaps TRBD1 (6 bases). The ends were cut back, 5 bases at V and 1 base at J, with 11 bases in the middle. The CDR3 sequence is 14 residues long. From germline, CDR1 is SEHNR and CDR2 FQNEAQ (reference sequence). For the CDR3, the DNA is TGTGCCAGCAGCCGTTGGGGGCCCCAAGAGACCCAGTACTTC. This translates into CASSRWGPQETQYF.

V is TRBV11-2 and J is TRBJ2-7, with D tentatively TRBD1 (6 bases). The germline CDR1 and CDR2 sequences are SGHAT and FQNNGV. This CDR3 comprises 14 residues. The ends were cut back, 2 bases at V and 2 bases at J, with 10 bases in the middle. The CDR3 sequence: CASSLLQGPYEQYF. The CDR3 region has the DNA TGTGCCAGCAGCTTACTACAGGGCCCCTACGAGCAGTACTTC.

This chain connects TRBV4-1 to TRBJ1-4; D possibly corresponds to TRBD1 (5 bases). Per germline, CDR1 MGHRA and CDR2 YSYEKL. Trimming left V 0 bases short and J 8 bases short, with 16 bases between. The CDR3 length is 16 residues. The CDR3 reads CASSQESMQGREKLFF. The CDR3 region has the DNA TGCGCCAGCAGCCAAGAGTCAATGCAGGGTAGGGAAAAACTGTTTTTT.

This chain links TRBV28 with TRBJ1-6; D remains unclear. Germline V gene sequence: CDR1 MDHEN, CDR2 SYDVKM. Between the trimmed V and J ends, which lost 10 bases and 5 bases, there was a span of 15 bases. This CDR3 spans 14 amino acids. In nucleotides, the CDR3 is TGTGCCACCGGACCGGCCGGCCATAATTCACCCCTCCACTTT. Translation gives CATGPAGHNSPLHF. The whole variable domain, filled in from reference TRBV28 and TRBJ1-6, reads DVKVTQSSRYLVKRTGEKVFLECVQDMDHENMFWYRQDPGLGLRLIYFSYDVKMKEKGDIPEGYSVSREKKERFSLILESASTNQTSMYLCATGPAGHNSPLHFGNGTRLTVT.

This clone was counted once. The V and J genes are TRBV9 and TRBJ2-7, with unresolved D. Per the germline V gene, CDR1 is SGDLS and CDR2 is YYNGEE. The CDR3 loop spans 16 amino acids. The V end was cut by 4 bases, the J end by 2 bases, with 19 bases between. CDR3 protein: CASSLYLEAPTYEQYF. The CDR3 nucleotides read TGTGCCAGCAGCCTTTACCTCGAGGCACCAACCTACGAGCAGTACTTC.

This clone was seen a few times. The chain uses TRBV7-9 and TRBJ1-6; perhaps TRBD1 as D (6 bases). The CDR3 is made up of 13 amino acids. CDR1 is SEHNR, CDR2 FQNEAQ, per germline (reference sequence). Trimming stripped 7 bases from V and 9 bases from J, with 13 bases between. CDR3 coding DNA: TGTGCCAGCACTGATCGGGGGGCTTCACCCCTCCACTTT. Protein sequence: CASTDRGASPLHF.

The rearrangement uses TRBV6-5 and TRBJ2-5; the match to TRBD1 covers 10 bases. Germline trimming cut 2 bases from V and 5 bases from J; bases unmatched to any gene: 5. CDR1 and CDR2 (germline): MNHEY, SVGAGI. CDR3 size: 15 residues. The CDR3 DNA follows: TGTGCCAGCAGTTACCTGACAGGGGGCGGGGAGACCCAGTACTTC. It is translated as CASSYLTGGGETQYF.

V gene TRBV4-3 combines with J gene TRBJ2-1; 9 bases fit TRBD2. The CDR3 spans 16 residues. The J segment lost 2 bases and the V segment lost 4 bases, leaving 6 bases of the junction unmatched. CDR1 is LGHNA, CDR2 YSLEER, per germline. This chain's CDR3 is CASSPGRLAAYNEQFF. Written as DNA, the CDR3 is TGCGCCAGCAGCCCTGGTAGACTAGCGGCCTACAATGAGCAGTTCTTC.

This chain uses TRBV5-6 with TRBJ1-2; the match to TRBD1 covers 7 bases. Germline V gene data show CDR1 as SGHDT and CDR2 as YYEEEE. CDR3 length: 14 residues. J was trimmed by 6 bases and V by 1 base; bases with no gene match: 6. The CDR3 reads CASSLLRQGDGYTF. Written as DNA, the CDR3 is TGTGCCAGCAGCTTGTTGAGACAGGGCGATGGCTACACCTTC.

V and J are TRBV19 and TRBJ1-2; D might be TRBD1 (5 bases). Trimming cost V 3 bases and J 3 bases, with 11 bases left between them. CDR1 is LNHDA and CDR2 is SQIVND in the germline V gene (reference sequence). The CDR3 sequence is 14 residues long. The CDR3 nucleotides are TGTGCCAGTAGTATTGACAGAGAGCACTATGGCTACACCTTC. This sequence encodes CASSIDREHYGYTF.

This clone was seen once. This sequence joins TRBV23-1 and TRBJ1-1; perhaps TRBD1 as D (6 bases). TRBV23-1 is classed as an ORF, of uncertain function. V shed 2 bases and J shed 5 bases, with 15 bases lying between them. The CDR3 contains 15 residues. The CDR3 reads CASSQNREGGTEAFF. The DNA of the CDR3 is TGCGCCAGCAGTCAAAACAGGGAAGGAGGAACTGAAGCTTTCTTT.

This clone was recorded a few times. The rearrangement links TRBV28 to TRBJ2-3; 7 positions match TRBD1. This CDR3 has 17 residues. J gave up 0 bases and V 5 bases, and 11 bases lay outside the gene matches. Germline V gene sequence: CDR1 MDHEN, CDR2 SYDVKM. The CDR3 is CASSLNLDRISTDTQYF. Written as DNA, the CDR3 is TGTGCCAGCAGTCTAAACCTGGACAGGATCAGCACAGATACGCAGTATTTT. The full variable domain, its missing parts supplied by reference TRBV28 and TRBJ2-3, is DVKVTQSSRYLVKRTGEKVFLECVQDMDHENMFWYRQDPGLGLRLIYFSYDVKMKEKGDIPEGYSVSREKKERFSLILESASTNQTSMYLCASSLNLDRISTDTQYFGPGTRLTVL.

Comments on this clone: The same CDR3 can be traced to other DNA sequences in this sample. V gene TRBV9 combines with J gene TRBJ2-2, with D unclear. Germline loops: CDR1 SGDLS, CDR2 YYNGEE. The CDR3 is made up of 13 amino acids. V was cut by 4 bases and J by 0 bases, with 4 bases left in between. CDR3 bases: TGTGCCAGCAGCACTACGAACACCGGGGAGCTGTTTTTT. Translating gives CASSTTNTGELFF.

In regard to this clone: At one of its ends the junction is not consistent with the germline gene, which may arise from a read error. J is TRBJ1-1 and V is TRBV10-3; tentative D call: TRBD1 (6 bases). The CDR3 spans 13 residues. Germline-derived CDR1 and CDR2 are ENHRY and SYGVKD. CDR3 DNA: TGCGCGGGGGCCAGGGGTTTGAACACTGAAGCTTTCTTT. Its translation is CAGARGLNTEAFF.

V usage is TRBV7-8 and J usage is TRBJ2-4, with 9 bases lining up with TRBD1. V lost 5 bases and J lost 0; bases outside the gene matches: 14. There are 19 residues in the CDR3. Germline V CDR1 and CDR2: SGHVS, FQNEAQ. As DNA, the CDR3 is TGTGCCAGCAGCCCCAGAACTGGGACAGGGACCCTAGCCAAAAACATTCAGTACTTC. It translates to CASSPRTGTGTLAKNIQYF.